Listed below are T cell receptor beta chains from one sample, sequenced in a study of radiotherapy plus CTLA-4 blockade in lung cancer. The assay was immunoSEQ multiplex PCR, and TCRdb's table has in-frame clones only and misses some. The data contain approximately 50,000 clones, 70% to 75% of them singletons. Sequencing used peripheral blood, obtained from a patient treated with radiotherapy plus ipilimumab. All receptors derive from a human donor with non-small cell lung cancer who had a complete response to radiotherapy plus ipilimumab. The CDR3 runs from the conserved cysteine through the conserved F or W. D genes are given only for firm matches. The size field is filled for only some rows; it gives once, few, many or a size class.

j_call clone_size d_call v_call cdr3_aa cdr3_nt
TRBJ2-1 . TRBD2 TRBV11-3 CASSGPGLAGGPGYNEQFF TGTGCCAGCAGCGGGCCGGGACTAGCGGGGGGGCCCGGCTACAATGAGCAGTTCTTC
TRBJ2-3 . . TRBV18 CASSPRLIGTDTQYF TGTGCCAGCTCACCCCGCCTGATAGGCACAGATACGCAGTATTTT
TRBJ1-6 once . TRBV27 CTSSSTGVSNSPLHF TGTACCAGCAGTTCTACGGGGGTGAGTAATTCACCCCTCCACTTT
TRBJ1-2 . . TRBV19 CASSPNRYGYTF TGTGCCAGTAGTCCTAATCGGTATGGCTACACCTTC
TRBJ2-7 . TRBD1 TRBV7-2 CASSFYRGPSYEQYF TGTGCCAGCAGTTTCTACAGGGGCCCCTCCTACGAGCAGTACTTC
TRBJ2-4 few TRBD1 TRBV2 CASSEAGQGVQYF TGTGCCAGCAGTGAAGCGGGACAGGGTGTTCAGTACTTC
TRBJ1-2 . . TRBV15 CATSRDRVRVLNGYTF TGTGCCACCAGCAGAGATCGGGTGCGCGTTTTGAATGGCTACACCTTC
TRBJ1-1 medium-sized TRBD1 TRBV5-1 CASSLTGGSGTEAFF TGCGCCAGCAGCTTGACAGGGGGAAGTGGCACTGAAGCTTTCTTT
TRBJ2-3 . TRBD1 TRBV27 CASSRGGQGKPDTQYF TGTGCCAGCAGTCGAGGGGGACAGGGGAAGCCAGATACGCAGTATTTT
TRBJ2-5 . TRBD2 TRBV13 CASSPRAGGETQYF TGTGCCAGCAGCCCTAGAGCGGGGGGTGAGACCCAGTACTTC
TRBJ2-7 . TRBD2 TRBV6-1 CASSFRLAAYEQYF TGTGCCAGCAGTTTCAGACTAGCGGCTTACGAGCAGTACTTC
TRBJ1-6 few TRBD1 TRBV10-3 CAISESGQGRSPLHF TGTGCCATCAGTGAGTCGGGACAGGGGCGGTCACCCCTCCACTTT
TRBJ2-3 . TRBD2 TRBV27 CASTPGGEVRTDTQYF TGTGCCAGCACACCCGGGGGGGAAGTTCGCACAGATACGCAGTATTTT
TRBJ1-6 few . TRBV4-3 CASSQDYSSYNSPLHF TGCGCCAGCAGCCAAGATTACAGCTCCTATAATTCACCCCTCCACTTT
TRBJ1-2 . . TRBV4-3 CASSQDLGRTERPYGYTF TGCGCCAGCAGCCAAGATTTGGGGCGGACAGAGCGCCCCTATGGCTACACCTTC
TRBJ1-2 once . TRBV6-1 CASTPSGRDGYTF TGTGCCAGCACCCCATCGGGAAGGGATGGCTACACCTTC
TRBJ1-5 . TRBD1 TRBV6-6 CASSYGTDQPQHF TGTGCCAGCAGTTACGGGACAGACCAGCCCCAGCATTTT
TRBJ2-6 . . TRBV5-1 CASSPSVGGILPGANVLTF TGCGCCAGCAGCCCGTCCGTCGGGGGTATCCTTCCTGGGGCCAACGTCCTGACTTTC
TRBJ2-3 few TRBD1 TRBV19 CASSILDRASDTQYF TGTGCCAGTAGTATTCTGGACAGGGCGTCAGATACGCAGTATTTT
TRBJ1-2 . TRBD1 TRBV30 CAWTPGTGRYGYTF TGTGCCTGGACCCCCGGGACAGGACGCTATGGCTACACCTTC
TRBJ2-3 . . TRBV6-5 CASSKGAGTQYF TGTGCCAGCTCAAAGGGCGCGGGCACGCAGTATTTT
TRBJ2-2 few TRBD2 TRBV10-3 CAISETSGGTGELFF TGTGCCATCAGTGAAACTAGCGGAGGCACCGGGGAGCTGTTTTTT
TRBJ1-3 . . TRBV5-6 CASSPGIPGNTIYF TGTGCCAGCAGCCCAGGGATTCCTGGAAACACCATATATTTT
TRBJ1-4 . . TRBV2 CASSEGVGGKLFF TGTGCCAGCAGTGAGGGAGTCGGGGGAAAACTGTTTTTT
TRBJ1-1 . TRBD1 TRBV5-1 CASSFPGQGTEAFF TGCGCCAGCAGCTTCCCGGGACAGGGGACTGAAGCTTTCTTT
TRBJ2-1 . TRBD2 TRBV7-9 CASSRMGLEIRKQFF TGTGCCAGCAGCCGAATGGGACTAGAGATCCGGAAGCAGTTCTTC
TRBJ2-3 . . TRBV28 CAIQGTSTDTQYF TGTGCCATCCAGGGAACAAGCACAGATACGCAGTATTTT
TRBJ2-2 . TRBD1 TRBV9 CASSAVSRGRGELFF TGTGCCAGCAGCGCTGTTTCCAGGGGGCGAGGGGAGCTGTTTTTT
TRBJ1-1 . . TRBV6-5 CASTSIRENTEAFF TGTGCCAGCACCTCTATACGGGAGAACACTGAAGCTTTCTTT
TRBJ2-3 . TRBD2 TRBV5-1 CASSFGTSEGADTQYF TGCGCCAGCAGCTTCGGGACTAGCGAGGGGGCAGATACGCAGTATTTT
TRBJ1-5 . TRBD1 TRBV28 CASRRQGADDQPQHF TGTGCCAGCAGAAGACAGGGGGCGGACGATCAGCCCCAGCATTTT
TRBJ2-2 . TRBD1 TRBV19 CASSLTGLNTGELFF TGTGCCAGTAGCCTGACAGGGCTGAACACCGGGGAGCTGTTTTTT
TRBJ1-1 . . TRBV15 CATSISGKNTEAFF TGTGCCACCAGCATTTCAGGGAAGAACACTGAAGCTTTCTTT
TRBJ2-7 . . TRBV30 CAWSGGRPYEQYF TGTGCCTGGAGCGGGGGTAGGCCCTACGAGCAGTACTTC
TRBJ1-6 . . TRBV7-8 CASSLVVTYNSPLHF TGTGCCAGCAGCTTAGTGGTCACTTATAATTCACCCCTCCACTTT
TRBJ2-7 . TRBD2 TRBV5-1 CASSLGRNERGTEQYF TGCGCCAGCAGCTTGGGTCGGAATGAGCGGGGTACCGAGCAGTACTTC
TRBJ2-3 . TRBD1 TRBV10-3 CAITTEDRGSEDTQYF TGTGCCATTACAACTGAGGACAGGGGGTCTGAAGATACGCAGTATTTT
TRBJ2-3 medium-sized TRBD2 TRBV10-1 CAGLGLVDTDTQYF TGCGCCGGACTTGGACTAGTAGACACAGATACGCAGTATTTT
TRBJ1-1 . . TRBV28 CASSLFRGGTEAFF TGTGCCAGCAGTTTATTCAGAGGGGGCACTGAAGCTTTCTTT
TRBJ1-3 . . TRBV7-6 CASSSRGAFSGNTIYF TGTGCCAGCAGTTCCCGGGGGGCTTTCTCTGGAAACACCATATATTTT
TRBJ1-2 . TRBD1 TRBV6-5 CASSYSTGAYTF TGTGCCAGCAGTTACTCGACAGGGGCGTACACCTTC
TRBJ1-1 few . TRBV7-2 CASSAQGRTEAFF TGTGCCAGCAGCGCCCAGGGGCGGACTGAAGCTTTCTTT